This is a list of T cell receptor beta chains from one sample in a study of blood T cell repertoires in COVID-19. The repertoire was sequenced with immunoSEQ multiplex PCR; TCRdb's copy has only in-frame clones and lacks some. The sample shows 100,000 to 120,000 clones, roughly 82% of them seen only once. The sample taken for sequencing was peripheral blood. The receptors were sampled from an older woman with acute or convalescent COVID-19. Both conserved end residues are part of each CDR3. A D gene is named only where the DNA matches it firmly. The size of a clone is reported for some rows only, either as once, few or many, or as a class for expanded clones.

clone_size j_call d_call v_call cdr3_aa cdr3_nt
. TRBJ2-5 . TRBV7-3 CASSRGRGKQETQYF TGTGCCAGCAGCCGGGGTCGGGGTAAACAAGAGACCCAGTACTTC
. TRBJ1-4 TRBD1 TRBV5-4 CASSSDRGFEKLFF TGTGCCAGCAGCTCGGACAGGGGTTTTGAAAAACTGTTTTTT
. TRBJ2-1 TRBD2 TRBV7-6 CASSLSSGGALYNEQFF TGTGCCAGCAGCCTTTCTAGCGGGGGGGCCTTATACAATGAGCAGTTCTTC
once TRBJ1-1 TRBD1 TRBV3-1/TRBV3-2 CASSQRRTGLEAFF TGTGCCAGCAGCCAACGTAGGACAGGGCTTGAAGCTTTCTTT
. TRBJ2-2 . TRBV7-8 CASSFLDTGELFF TGTGCCAGCAGCTTCCTTGACACCGGGGAGCTGTTTTTT
. TRBJ2-5 . TRBV28 CASSPSRDTRGLVQYF TGTGCCAGCAGTCCGAGCCGGGACACCCGAGGGCTGGTCCAGTACTTC
. TRBJ2-5 TRBD1 TRBV7-2 CASSRGQGYQETQYF TGTGCCAGCAGCCGTGGACAGGGGTACCAAGAGACCCAGTACTTC
. TRBJ2-4 . TRBV29-1 CSGGDSKNIQYF TGCAGCGGCGGGGACAGCAAAAACATTCAGTACTTC
. TRBJ2-1 . TRBV7-9 CASSLVGVRSYNEQFF TGTGCCAGCAGCTTAGTGGGCGTCCGCTCCTACAATGAGCAGTTCTTC
. TRBJ2-1 TRBD1 TRBV7-2 CASSSTGGGYNEQFF TGTGCCAGCAGCTCGACAGGGGGCGGCTACAATGAGCAGTTCTTC
. TRBJ2-7 . TRBV18 CASSRYPLSRFPYEQYF TGTGCCAGCTCACGCTACCCTCTGTCGAGGTTCCCCTACGAGCAGTACTTC
. TRBJ1-2 . TRBV19 CASTPDDNYGYTF TGTGCCAGTACGCCAGATGATAACTATGGCTACACCTTC
. TRBJ2-7 TRBD1 TRBV10-3 CAISPRQGRYEQYF TGTGCCATCAGTCCAAGACAGGGACGTTACGAGCAGTACTTC
. TRBJ1-2 . TRBV3-1/TRBV3-2 CASSQEEWGGRGDYGYTF TGTGCCAGCAGCCAAGAAGAGTGGGGCGGTAGGGGCGACTATGGCTACACCTTC
. TRBJ1-2 . TRBV19 CASSPIYGDYGYTF TGTGCCAGTAGCCCCATATACGGGGACTATGGCTACACCTTC
. TRBJ1-3 . TRBV5-1 CASSRTAGLGNTIYF TGCGCCAGCAGCCGCACCGCAGGGTTAGGAAACACCATATATTTT
. TRBJ1-3 TRBD1 TRBV15 CATRVDRVTGNTIYF TGTGCCACCAGGGTTGACAGGGTAACTGGAAACACCATATATTTT
. TRBJ1-1 TRBD1 TRBV19 CASSMGGGQGLPTEAFF TGTGCCAGTAGTATGGGGGGAGGACAGGGGCTCCCAACTGAAGCTTTCTTT
few TRBJ1-3 TRBD1 TRBV28 CASSPGQGAGNTIYF TGTGCCAGCAGTCCGGGACAGGGAGCCGGAAACACCATATATTTT
. TRBJ1-1 . TRBV5-1 CASSLVAGSGTEAFF TGCGCCAGCAGCTTGGTCGCGGGTTCGGGCACTGAAGCTTTCTTT
few TRBJ2-3 TRBD1 TRBV5-6 CASSSPGQSTDTQYF TGTGCCAGCAGCTCGCCGGGACAGAGCACAGATACGCAGTATTTT
. TRBJ1-4 . TRBV4-1 CASSQDSGYGNEKLFF TGCGCCAGCAGCCAAGATTCGGGGTATGGGAATGAAAAACTGTTTTTT
once TRBJ2-6 . TRBV4-3 CASSQEEGPGANVLTF TGCGCCAGCAGCCAAGAGGAGGGGCCTGGGGCCAACGTCCTGACTTTC
. TRBJ2-4 TRBD2 TRBV7-3 CASSPGGGVGNIQYF TGTGCCAGCAGCCCCGGGGGGGGCGTAGGAAACATTCAGTACTTC
. TRBJ1-1 TRBD1 TRBV4-2 CASSPPTGYTEAFF TGTGCCAGCAGCCCCCCGACAGGGTACACTGAAGCTTTCTTT
. TRBJ2-7 . TRBV5-1 CASSLNSYSYEQYF TGCGCCAGCAGCTTGAACAGCTACTCCTACGAGCAGTACTTC
few TRBJ1-6 TRBD1 TRBV28 CASSGQGAGPLHF TGTGCCAGCAGTGGACAGGGGGCTGGCCCCCTCCACTTT
. TRBJ1-1 . TRBV6-6 CATSLQGTNTEAFF TGTGCCACTTCACTACAGGGAACGAACACTGAAGCTTTCTTT
. TRBJ2-2 TRBD1 TRBV2 CATAGAGGHTGELFF TGTGCCACCGCCGGGGCAGGGGGACACACCGGGGAGCTGTTTTTT
. TRBJ1-2 . TRBV28 CASLPGERLHYGYTF TGTGCCAGCCTACCCGGGGAGCGCTTACACTATGGCTACACCTTC
. TRBJ1-4 . TRBV28 CASTPPGGATNEKLFF TGTGCCAGCACCCCCCCCGGAGGGGCAACTAATGAAAAACTGTTTTTT
once TRBJ1-1 . TRBV5-1 CASSLGAAPEAFF TGCGCCAGCAGCTTGGGCGCGGCCCCTGAAGCTTTCTTT